The 2 T cell receptor beta chains presented below share a single source sample, sequenced in a study of control samples from healthy donors and cancer patients. Here immunoSEQ multiplex PCR was the method, and the copy in TCRdb shows in-frame clones only, minus some. The table lists 130,000 or so clones, about 88% of them singletons, with 3.2% in the top ten. The sequenced material came from blood. The receptors come from a man between 50 and 59 years old in good health.

V gene TRBV18 combines with J gene TRBJ2-1, with D possibly being TRBD2 (7 bases). Germline CDR1 KGHSH, CDR2 LQKENI. This CDR3 has 15 residues. V lost 5 bases to trimming and J lost 8 bases, with 19 bases between them. CDR3 nucleotides: TGTGCCAGCTCATCTATTAAGGGGGGGATGGATGAGCAGTTCTTC. Its translation is CASSSIKGGMDEQFF.

The chain links TRBV4-1 to TRBJ2-2; D is unclear. The germline CDR1 and CDR2 sequences are MGHRA and YSYEKL. This CDR3 is built from 18 residues. The V and J ends lost 0 bases and 2 bases respectively, with 16 bases between them. CDR3 amino acids: CASSQESGYAPNTGELFF. CDR3 nucleotides: TGCGCCAGCAGCCAAGAATCTGGCTACGCCCCAAACACCGGGGAGCTGTTTTTT.